This TCR beta chain was captured in a study of STAT5B mutations in CD4+ large granular lymphocyte leukemia. Overall study results and limits: Roughly a quarter of private leukemic clonotypes occurred rarely in other patients' non-leukemic repertoires. Patient CD4-sorted repertoires stayed more clonal than healthy ones after leukemic-clone removal. Without HLA matching, higher CD4+ than CD8+ T-LGLL clonality could reflect small sample size.

As regards this clone: The antigen is not known.

Buffy coats from healthy blood donors served as controls. Repertoires were generated with immunoSEQ multiplex PCR, while TCRdb's copy carries only in-frame clones and drops some. The sample lists about 37,000 clones; roughly nine tenths were seen once. Sequencing input: CD4+ T cells from blood buffy coats. This TCR derives from a human donor in good health.

CDR3 sequence: CASSYSPTDSGNTIYF. CDR3 DNA: TGTGCCAGCAGTTACTCGCCCACAGACTCTGGAAACACCATATATTTT. The chain joins TRBV6-5 to TRBJ1-3; no reliable D call. Germline lookup yields CDR1 MNHEY and CDR2 SVGAGI. CDR3 length: 16 residues. The ends were cut back, 0 bases at V and 0 bases at J, with 9 bases in the middle.